This T cell receptor (beta chain) was sequenced during a study of cytomegalovirus exposure and HLA in healthy donors. Study at large: HLA-typed donors were the source of 82 million or so unique TCRs, which an early data release held.

Study results and limitations: Rarity characterized most TCR sequences, yet some public TCRs appeared in many donors. For presence/absence analyses, sequencing depth was assumed to be roughly uniform across donors. A later analysis appeared to link common viral pathogens to several of the most significant clusters.

Looked up from germline, CDR1 is MNHNS and CDR2 is SASEGT. Trimming cost V 8 bases and J 1 base, with 18 bases left between them. This CDR3 has 15 residues. Worth noting for this clone: The antigen is undetermined.

Use of 60 Vbeta and 13 Jbeta primers characterized the PCR. Produced via immunoSEQ multiplex PCR; TCRdb's table is partial and in-frame only. The sample yields approximately 170,000 clones, roughly 80% seen once. The source material was PBMCs. This rearrangement joins TRBV6-1 to TRBJ2-7; D possibly corresponds to TRBD2 (5 bases). The origin of this receptor is a woman aged 18-30 years in good health and CMV-seronegative. The CDR3 DNA follows: TGTGCCAGCGCTGAAGGACTCGGCCCATCCTACGAGCAGTACTTC. Its protein product is CASAEGLGPSYEQYF.